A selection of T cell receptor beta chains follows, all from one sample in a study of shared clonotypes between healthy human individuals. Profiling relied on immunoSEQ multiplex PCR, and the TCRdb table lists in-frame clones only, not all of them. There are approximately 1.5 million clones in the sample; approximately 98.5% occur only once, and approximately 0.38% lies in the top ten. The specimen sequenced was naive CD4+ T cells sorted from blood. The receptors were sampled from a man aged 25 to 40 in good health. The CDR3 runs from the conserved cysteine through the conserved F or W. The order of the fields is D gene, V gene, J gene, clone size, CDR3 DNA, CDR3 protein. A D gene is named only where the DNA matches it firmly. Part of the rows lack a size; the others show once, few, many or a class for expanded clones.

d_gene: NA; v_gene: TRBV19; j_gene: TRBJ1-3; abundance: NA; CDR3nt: TGTGCCAGTAGACCAACAGGGAGCTCTGGAAACACCATATATTTT; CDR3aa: CASRPTGSSGNTIYF
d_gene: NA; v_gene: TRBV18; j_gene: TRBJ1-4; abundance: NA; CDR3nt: TGTGCCAGCTCACCCTTCCGGACAGATAAGGAAAAACTGTTTTTT; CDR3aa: CASSPFRTDKEKLFF
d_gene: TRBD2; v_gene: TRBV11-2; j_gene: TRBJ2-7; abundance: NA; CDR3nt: TGTGCCAGCAGCTCCACCGTACTAGCGACCAGAGGGTACGAGCAGTACTTC; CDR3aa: CASSSTVLATRGYEQYF
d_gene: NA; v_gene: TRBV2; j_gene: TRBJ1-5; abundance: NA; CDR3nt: TGTGCCACCGGGGGGTCAGGGGATCAGCCCCAGCATTTT; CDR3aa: CATGGSGDQPQHF
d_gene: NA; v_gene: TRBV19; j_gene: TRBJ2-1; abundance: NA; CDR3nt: TGTGCCAGTAGGAGACAGGGACTGGGCAATGAGCAGTTCTTC; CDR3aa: CASRRQGLGNEQFF
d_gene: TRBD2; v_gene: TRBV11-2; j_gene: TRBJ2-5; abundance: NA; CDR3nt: TGTGCCAGCACCATATGGGGGGGAGAGACCCAGTACTTC; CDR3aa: CASTIWGGETQYF
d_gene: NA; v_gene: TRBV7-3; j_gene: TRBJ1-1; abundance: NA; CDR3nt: TGTGCCAGCAGCTGGGGGGCTTCCACTGAAGCTTTCTTT; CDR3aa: CASSWGASTEAFF
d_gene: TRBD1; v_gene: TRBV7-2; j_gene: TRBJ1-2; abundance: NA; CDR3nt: TGTGCCAGCACCGGACAGGGAAGGAACTATGGCTACACCTTC; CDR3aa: CASTGQGRNYGYTF
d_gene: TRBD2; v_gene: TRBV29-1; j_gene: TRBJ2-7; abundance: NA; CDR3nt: TGCAGCGTTGTTCTAGCGGGAGGGACCTACGAGCAGTACTTC; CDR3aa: CSVVLAGGTYEQYF
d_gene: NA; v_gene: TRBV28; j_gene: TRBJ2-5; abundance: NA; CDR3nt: TGTGCCAGCAGTTTGGGGGTAGTCGGTGGCCAGTACTTC; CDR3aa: CASSLGVVGGQYF
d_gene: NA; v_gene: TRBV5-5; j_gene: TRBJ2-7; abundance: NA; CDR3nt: TGTGCCAGCAGCTTGGCCCCTCCCTACGAGCAGTACTTC; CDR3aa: CASSLAPPYEQYF
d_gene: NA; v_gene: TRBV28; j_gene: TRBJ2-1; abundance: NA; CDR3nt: TGTGCCAGCCACTCCTACAATGAGCAGTTCTTC; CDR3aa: CASHSYNEQFF
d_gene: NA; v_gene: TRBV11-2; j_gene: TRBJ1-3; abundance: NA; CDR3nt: TGTGCCAGCAGCCTAAGGAGCCAGATCTCTGGAAACACCATATATTTT; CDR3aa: CASSLRSQISGNTIYF
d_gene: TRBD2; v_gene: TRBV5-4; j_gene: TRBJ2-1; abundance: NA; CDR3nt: TGTGCCAGCAGCTTGTATTCGTCTAGCGGGAGTGAGAATGAGCAGTTCTTC; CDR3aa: CASSLYSSSGSENEQFF
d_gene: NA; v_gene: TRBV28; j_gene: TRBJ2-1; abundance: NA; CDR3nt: TGTGCCAGCAGTTTAGCTCTCAGGCGGCGGGACGGCGACAATGAGCAGTTCTTC; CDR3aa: CASSLALRRRDGDNEQFF
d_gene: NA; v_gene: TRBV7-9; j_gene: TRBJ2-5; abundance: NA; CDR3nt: TGTGCCAGCAAGGGATCGGGGGCCACCTTCCAAGAGACCCAGTACTTC; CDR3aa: CASKGSGATFQETQYF
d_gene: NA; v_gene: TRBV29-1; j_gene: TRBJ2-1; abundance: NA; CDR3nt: TGCAGCACTTGGGTTGGAGGGGGTGAGCAGTTCTTC; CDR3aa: CSTWVGGGEQFF
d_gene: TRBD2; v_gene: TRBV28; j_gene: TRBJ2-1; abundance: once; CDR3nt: TGTGCCAGCAGCCGCCCTCCGGGACTAGCGAGATACAATGAGCAGTTCTTC; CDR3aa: CASSRPPGLARYNEQFF
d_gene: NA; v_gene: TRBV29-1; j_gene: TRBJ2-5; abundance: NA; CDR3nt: TGCAGCGTTGAAGTATTGGTCCAAGAGACCCAGTACTTC; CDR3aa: CSVEVLVQETQYF
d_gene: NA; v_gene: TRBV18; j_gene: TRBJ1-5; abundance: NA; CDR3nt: TGTGCCAGCTCACCGCAAGTGGGTCAGCCCCAGCATTTT; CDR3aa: CASSPQVGQPQHF
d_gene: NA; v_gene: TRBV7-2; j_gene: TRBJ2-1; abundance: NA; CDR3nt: TGTGCCAGCAGCTGGGCGCCGGCTAAGTTGGGGTATGAGCAGTTCTTC; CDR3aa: CASSWAPAKLGYEQFF
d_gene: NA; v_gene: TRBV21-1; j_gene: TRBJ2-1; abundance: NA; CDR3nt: TGTGCCAGCAGCAAAGGACTAGCGGGAGTCAGCTCCTACAATGAGCAGTTCTTC; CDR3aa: CASSKGLAGVSSYNEQFF
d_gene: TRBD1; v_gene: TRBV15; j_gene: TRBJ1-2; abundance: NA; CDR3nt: TGTGCCACCAGCACCGATACAGGGGGCGGCGGCTACACCTTC; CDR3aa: CATSTDTGGGGYTF
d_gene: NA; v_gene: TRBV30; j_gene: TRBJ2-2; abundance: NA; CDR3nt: TGTGCCTGGAGTAAAGGGGCCGGGGAGCTGTTTTTT; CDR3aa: CAWSKGAGELFF
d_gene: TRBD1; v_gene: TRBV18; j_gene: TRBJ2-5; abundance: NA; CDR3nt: TGTGCCAGCTCACCAAGGACAGGGATGGGAGAGACCCAGTACTTC; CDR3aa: CASSPRTGMGETQYF
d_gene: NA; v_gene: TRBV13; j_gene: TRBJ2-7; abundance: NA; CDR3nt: TGTGCCAGCAGCTTAAATAAACCCTACGAGCAGTACTTC; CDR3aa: CASSLNKPYEQYF
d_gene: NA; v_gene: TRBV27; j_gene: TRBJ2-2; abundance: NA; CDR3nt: TGTGCCAGCAGTCACCGGACGGATATCACCGGGGAGCTGTTTTTT; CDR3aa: CASSHRTDITGELFF
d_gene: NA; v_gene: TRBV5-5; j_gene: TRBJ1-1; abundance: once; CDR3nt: TGTGCCAGCAATACCTTGTGGGGTTCTATGAACACTGAAGCTTTCTTT; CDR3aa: CASNTLWGSMNTEAFF
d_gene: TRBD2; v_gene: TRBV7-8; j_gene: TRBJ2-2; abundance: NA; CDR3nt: TGTGCCAGCAGCTTAGCGCGGCTAGCGGTGAACACCGGGGAGCTGTTTTTT; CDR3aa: CASSLARLAVNTGELFF
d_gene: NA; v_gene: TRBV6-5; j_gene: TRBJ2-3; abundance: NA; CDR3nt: TGTGCCAGCAGGGGCCAGGGGCTCGGCACAGATACGCAGTATTTT; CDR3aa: CASRGQGLGTDTQYF
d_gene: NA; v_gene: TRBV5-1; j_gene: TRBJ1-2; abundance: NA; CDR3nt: TGCGCCAGCAGCTTGGGTTGGGGCTACACCTTC; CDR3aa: CASSLGWGYTF
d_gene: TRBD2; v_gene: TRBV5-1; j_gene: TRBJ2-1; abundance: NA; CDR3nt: TGCGCCAGCAGCCTCTCTAGCGGGAGGGCAAGTGGCAATGAGCAGTTCTTC; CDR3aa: CASSLSSGRASGNEQFF
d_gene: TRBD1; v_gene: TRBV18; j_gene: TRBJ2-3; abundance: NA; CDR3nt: TGTGCCAGCTCATCGGACAGGACAGATACGCAGTATTTT; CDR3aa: CASSSDRTDTQYF
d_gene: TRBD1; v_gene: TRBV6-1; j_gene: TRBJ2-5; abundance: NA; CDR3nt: TGTGCCAGCCTCAGGGGGCCAGAGACCCAGTACTTC; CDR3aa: CASLRGPETQYF
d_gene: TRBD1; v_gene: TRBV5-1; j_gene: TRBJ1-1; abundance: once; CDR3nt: TGCGCCAGCAGCTTGGGCGGGACAGCCCGTAACACTGAAGCTTTCTTT; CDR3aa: CASSLGGTARNTEAFF
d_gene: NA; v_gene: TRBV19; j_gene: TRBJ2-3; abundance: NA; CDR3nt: TGTGCCAGCCGGGGGAGCGTCAGCACAGATACGCAGTATTTT; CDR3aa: CASRGSVSTDTQYF
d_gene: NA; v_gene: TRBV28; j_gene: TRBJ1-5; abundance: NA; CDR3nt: TGTGCCAGCGAGGGAGGGAGACATCAGCCCCAGCATTTT; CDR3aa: CASEGGRHQPQHF
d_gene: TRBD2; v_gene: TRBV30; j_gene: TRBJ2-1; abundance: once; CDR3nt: TGTGCCTGGAGTAGACTAGCGGGAGAGCAGTTCTTC; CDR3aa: CAWSRLAGEQFF
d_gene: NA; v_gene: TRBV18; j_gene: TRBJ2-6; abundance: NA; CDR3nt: TGTGCCAGCTCACGGAACTCTGGGGCCAACGTCCTGACTTTC; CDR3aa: CASSRNSGANVLTF
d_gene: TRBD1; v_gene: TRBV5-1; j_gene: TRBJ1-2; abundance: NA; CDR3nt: TGCGCCAGCAGCGAAGGGACAGTAGCCTATGGCTACACCTTC; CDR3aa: CASSEGTVAYGYTF
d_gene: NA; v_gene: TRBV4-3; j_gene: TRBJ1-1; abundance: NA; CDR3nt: TGCGCCAGCAGCCAGGTGGCGGGAGGGACTGAAGCTTTCTTT; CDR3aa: CASSQVAGGTEAFF
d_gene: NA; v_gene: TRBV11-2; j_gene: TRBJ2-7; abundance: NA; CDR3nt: TGTGCCAGCAGCTTAGTCTCCCAGGGCGGCTACGAGCAGTACTTC; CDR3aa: CASSLVSQGGYEQYF
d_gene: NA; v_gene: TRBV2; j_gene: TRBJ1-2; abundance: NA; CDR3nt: TGTGCCAGCAGTGAATTTAACAGTGGCTACACCTTC; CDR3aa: CASSEFNSGYTF
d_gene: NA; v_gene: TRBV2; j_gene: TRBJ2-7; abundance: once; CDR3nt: TGTGCCAGCAGTGAACAGGGGCCCGAGCAGTACTTC; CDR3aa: CASSEQGPEQYF
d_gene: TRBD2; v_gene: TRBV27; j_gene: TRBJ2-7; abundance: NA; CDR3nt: TGTGCCAGCAGTTTCCGGGACAGACTCCTAGCGGGGGTACCCTACGAGCAGTACTTC; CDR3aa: CASSFRDRLLAGVPYEQYF